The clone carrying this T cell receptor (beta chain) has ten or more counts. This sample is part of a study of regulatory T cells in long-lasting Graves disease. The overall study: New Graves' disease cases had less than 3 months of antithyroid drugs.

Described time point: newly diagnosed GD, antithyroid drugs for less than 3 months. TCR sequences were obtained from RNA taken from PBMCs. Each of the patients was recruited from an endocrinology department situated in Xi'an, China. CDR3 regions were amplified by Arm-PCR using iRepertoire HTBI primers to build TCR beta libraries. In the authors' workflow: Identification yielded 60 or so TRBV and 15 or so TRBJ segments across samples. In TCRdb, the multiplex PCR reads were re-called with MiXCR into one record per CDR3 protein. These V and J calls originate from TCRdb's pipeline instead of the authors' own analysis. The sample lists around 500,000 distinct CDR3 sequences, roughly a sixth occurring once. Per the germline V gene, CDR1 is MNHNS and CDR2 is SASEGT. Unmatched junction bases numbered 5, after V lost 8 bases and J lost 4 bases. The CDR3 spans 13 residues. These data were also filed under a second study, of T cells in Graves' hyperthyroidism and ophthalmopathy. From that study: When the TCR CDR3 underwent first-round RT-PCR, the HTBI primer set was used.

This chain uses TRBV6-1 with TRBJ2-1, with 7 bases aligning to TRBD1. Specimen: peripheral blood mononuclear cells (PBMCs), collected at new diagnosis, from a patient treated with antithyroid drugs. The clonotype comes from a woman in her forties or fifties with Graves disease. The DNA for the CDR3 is TGTGCCAGCTGGACAGGCCCTTACAATGAGCAGTTCTTC. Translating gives CASWTGPYNEQFF.